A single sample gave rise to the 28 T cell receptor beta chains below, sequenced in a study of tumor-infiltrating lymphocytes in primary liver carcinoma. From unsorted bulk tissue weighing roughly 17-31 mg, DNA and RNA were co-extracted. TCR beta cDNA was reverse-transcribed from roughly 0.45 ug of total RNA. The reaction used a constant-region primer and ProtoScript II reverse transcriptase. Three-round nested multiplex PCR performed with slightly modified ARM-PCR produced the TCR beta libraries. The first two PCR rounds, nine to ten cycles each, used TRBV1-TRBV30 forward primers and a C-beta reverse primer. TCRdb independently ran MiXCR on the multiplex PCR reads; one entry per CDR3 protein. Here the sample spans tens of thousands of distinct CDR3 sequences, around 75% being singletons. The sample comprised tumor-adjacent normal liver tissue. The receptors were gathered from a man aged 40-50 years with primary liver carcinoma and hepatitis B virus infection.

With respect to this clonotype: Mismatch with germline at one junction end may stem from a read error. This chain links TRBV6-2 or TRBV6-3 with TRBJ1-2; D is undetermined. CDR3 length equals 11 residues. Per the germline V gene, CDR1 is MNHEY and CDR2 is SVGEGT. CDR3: CATSLGYGHTF. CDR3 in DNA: TGTGCCACCTCCCTAGGCTATGGCCACACCTTC.

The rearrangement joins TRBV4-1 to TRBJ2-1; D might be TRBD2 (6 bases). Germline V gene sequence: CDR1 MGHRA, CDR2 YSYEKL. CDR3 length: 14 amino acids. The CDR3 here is CTNSQAGLVSEQFF. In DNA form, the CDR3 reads TGCACCAACAGCCAAGCGGGTTTAGTAAGTGAGCAGTTCTTC.

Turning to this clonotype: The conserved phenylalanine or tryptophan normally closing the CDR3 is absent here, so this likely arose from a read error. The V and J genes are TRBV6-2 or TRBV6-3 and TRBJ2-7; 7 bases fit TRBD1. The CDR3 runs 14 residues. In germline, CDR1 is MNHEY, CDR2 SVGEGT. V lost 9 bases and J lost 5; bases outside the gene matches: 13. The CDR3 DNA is TGTGCCAGTAGCCTCCGAGACAGGGCCCACGAGCAGTACTTA. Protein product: CASSLRDRAHEQYL.

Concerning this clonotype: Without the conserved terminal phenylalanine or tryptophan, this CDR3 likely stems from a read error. This chain's CDR3 is CSVAPQERKGWKAFS. In DNA, the CDR3 is TGCAGCGTTGCGCCGCAGGAGCGAAAAGGGTGGAAAGCTTTCTCT. This chain links TRBV29-1 with TRBJ1-1; no firm D call. V gave up 4 bases and J gave up 9 bases, with 24 bases separating them. The germline V gene encodes CDR1 SQVTM and CDR2 ANQGSEA. The CDR3 is 15 amino acids.

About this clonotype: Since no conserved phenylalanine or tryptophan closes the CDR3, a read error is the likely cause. The CDR3 DNA reads TGTGCCAGCAGCTTATCCAGGGGGGAAGAGACCCAGTACGTC. It yields the protein CASSLSRGEETQYV. The V call is TRBV7-9, the J call TRBJ2-5, with D possibly matching TRBD1 (7 bases). Germline V gene lookup returns CDR1 SEHNR and CDR2 FQNEAQ (reference sequence). The CDR3 contains 14 residues. Trimming took off 2 bases at V and 3 bases at J, with 10 bases between the two ends.

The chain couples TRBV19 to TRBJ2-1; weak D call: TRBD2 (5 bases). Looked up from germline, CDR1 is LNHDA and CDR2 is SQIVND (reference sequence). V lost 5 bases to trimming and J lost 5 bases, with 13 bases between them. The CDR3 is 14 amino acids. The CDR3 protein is CASSSMTNNNEQFF. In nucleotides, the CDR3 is TGTGCCAGTAGTTCAATGACTAACAACAATGAGCAGTTCTTC.

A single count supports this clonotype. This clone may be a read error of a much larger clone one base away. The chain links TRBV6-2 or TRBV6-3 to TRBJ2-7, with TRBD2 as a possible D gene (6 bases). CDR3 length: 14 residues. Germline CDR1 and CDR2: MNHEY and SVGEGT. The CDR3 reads CASGYSASVDERYF. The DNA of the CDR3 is TGTGCCAGCGGTTACTCGGCTAGCGTGGACGAGCGGTACTTC.

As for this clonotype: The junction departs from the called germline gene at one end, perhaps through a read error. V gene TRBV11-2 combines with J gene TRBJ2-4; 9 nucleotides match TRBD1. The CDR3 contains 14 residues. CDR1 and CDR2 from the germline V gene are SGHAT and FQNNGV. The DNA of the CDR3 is TGTGCCAGTAGCTCCTGGACAGGGGATAAAATTCAGTACTTC. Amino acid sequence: CASSSWTGDKIQYF.

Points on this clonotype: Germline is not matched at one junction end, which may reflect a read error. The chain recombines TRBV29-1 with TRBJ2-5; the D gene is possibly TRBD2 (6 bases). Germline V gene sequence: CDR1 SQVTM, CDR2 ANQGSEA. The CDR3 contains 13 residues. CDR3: CSVEGRHGGTQCF. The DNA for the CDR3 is TGCAGCGTTGAGGGACGGCATGGGGGGACTCAGTGCTTC.

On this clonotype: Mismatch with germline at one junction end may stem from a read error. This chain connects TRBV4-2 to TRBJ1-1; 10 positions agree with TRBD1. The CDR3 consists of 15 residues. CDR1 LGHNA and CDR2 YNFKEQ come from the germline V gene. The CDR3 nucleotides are TGTGCCAGCAGAGAAGAGGTGACAGGGGGCACTGAAGCTTTCTTC. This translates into CASREEVTGGTEAFF.

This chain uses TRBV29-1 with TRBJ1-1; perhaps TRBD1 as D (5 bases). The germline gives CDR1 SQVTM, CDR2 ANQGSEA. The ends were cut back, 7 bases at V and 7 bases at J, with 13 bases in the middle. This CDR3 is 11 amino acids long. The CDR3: CSGRGTVEAFF. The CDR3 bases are TGCAGCGGCCGTGGGACTGTTGAAGCTTTCTTT.

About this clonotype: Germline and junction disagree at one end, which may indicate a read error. CDR3 DNA sequence: TGTACCAGCAAGCCTAGCACAGATATGCAGTATTTT. Translated: CTSKPSTDMQYF. V and J are TRBV6-1 and TRBJ2-3; D is possibly TRBD2 (5 bases). CDR1 is MNHNS and CDR2 is SASEGT in the germline V gene. This CDR3 is built from 12 residues.

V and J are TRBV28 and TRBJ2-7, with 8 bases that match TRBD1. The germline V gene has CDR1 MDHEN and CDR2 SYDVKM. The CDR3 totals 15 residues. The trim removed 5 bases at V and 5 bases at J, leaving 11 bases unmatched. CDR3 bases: TGTGCCAGCAGTAACCCCCAACAGGGGGAGGACGAGCAGTACTTC. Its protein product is CASSNPQQGEDEQYF.

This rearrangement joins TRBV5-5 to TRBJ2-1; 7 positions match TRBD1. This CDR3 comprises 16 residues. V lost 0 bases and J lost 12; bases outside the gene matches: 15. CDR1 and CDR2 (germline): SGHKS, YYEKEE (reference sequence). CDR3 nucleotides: TGTGCCAGCAGCTTGGCTTTAAGGGGGCTCGGGTCTGGGCAGTTCTTC. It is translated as CASSLALRGLGSGQFF.

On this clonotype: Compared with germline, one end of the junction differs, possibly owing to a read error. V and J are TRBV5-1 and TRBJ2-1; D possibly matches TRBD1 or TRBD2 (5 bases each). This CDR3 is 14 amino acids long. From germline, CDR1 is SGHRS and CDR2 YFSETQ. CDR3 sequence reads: CASSLDRGDRDQLF. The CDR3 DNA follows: TGCGCCAGCAGCTTGGACCGAGGGGACCGTGATCAGTTATTC.

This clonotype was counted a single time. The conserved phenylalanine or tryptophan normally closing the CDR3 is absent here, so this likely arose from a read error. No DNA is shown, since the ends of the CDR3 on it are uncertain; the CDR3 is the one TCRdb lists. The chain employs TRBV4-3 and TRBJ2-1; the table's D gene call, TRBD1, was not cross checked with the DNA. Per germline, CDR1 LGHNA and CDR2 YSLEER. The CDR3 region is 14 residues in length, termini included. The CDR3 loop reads CASSQDPGKVRRFS.

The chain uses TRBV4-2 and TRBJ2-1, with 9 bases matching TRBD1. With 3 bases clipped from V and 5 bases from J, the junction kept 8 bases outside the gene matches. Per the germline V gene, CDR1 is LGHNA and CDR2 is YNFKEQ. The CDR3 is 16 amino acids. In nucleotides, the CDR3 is TGTGCCAGCAGCCACGCTAGAGGACAGGGGAACAATGAGCAGTTCTTC. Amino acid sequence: CASSHARGQGNNEQFF.

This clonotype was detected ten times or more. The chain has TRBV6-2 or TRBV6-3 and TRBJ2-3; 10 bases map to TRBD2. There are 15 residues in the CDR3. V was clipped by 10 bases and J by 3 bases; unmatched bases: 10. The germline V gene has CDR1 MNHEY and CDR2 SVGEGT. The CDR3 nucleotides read TGTGCCATTCGGGCTAGCGGGAGTTTTACAGATACGCAGTATTTT. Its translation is CAIRASGSFTDTQYF.

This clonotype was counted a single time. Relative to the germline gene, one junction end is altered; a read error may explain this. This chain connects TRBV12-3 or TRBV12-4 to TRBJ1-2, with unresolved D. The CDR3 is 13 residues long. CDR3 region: CASTLVADYGYSF. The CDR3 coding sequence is TGTGCCAGCACTTTAGTAGCAGACTATGGCTACAGCTTC.

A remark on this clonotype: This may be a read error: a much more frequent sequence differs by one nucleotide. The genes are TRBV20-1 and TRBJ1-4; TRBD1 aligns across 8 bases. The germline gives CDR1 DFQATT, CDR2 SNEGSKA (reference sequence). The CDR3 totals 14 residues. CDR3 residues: CSALQGARNDKLFF. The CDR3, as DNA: TGCAGTGCTCTCCAGGGGGCACGAAATGATAAACTGTTTTTT.

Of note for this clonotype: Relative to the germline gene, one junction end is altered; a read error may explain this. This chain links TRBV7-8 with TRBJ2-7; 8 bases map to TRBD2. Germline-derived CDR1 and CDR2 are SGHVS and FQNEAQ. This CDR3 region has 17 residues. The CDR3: CASSLKGGTRVTLEQYF. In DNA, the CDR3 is TGTGCCAGCAGCCTGAAGGGAGGGACTAGAGTTACCCTCGAGCAATACTTC. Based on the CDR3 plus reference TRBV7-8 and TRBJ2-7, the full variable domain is GAGVSQSPRYKVAKRGQDVALRCDPISGHVSLFWYQQALGQGPEFLTYFQNEAQLDKSGLPSDRFFAERPEGSVSTLKIQRTQQEDSAVYLCASSLKGGTRVTLEQYFGPGTRLTVT.

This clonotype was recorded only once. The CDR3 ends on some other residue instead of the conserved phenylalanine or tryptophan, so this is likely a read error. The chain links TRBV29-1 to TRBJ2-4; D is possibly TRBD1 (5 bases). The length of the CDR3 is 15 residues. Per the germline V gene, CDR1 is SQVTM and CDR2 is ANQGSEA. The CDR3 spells CSAEDARAARNIQYL. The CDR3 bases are TGCAGCGCTGAAGATGCCAGGGCGGCCAGAAACATTCAGTACTTA.

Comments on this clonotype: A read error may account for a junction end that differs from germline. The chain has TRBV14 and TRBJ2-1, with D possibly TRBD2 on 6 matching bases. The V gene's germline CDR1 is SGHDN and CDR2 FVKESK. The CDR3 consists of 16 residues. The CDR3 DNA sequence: TGTGCCAGCAGTGCCGTAGCGGTATGTGTAAACAATGAGAAGTTCTTC. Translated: CASSAVAVCVNNEKFF. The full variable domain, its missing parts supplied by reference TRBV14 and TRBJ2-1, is EAGVTQFPSHSVIEKGQTVTLRCDPISGHDNLYWYRRVMGKEIKFLLHFVKESKQDESGMPNNRFLAERTGGTYSTLKVQPAELEDSGVYFCASSAVAVCVNNEKFFGPGTRLTVL.

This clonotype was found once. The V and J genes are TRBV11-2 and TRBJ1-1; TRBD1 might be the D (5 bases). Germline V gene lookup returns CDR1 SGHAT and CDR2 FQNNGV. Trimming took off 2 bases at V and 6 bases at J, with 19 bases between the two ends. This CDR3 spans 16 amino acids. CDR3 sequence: CASSLNRAGIDAEAFF. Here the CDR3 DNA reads TGTGCCAGCAGCTTAAATCGGGCAGGGATTGACGCTGAAGCTTTCTTT.

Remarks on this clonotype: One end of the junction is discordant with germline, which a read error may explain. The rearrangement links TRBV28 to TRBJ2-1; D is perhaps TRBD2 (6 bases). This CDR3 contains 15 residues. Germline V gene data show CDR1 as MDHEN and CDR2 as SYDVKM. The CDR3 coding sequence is TGTGCCAGCAGCCCCAGCGGGTGCTCCTACAATGACCAGTTCTTC. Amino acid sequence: CASSPSGCSYNDQFF. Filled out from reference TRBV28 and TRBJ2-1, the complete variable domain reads DVKVTQSSRYLVKRTGEKVFLECVQDMDHENMFWYRQDPGLGLRLIYFSYDVKMKEKGDIPEGYSVSREKKERFSLILESASTNQTSMYLCASSPSGCSYNDQFFGPGTRLTVL.

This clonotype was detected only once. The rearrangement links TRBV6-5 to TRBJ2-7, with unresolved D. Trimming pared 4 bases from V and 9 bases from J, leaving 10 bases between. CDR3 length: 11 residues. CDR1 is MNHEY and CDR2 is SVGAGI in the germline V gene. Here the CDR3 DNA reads TGTGCCAGCAGTTCGGGTTGCGGGCAGTACTTC. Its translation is CASSSGCGQYF.

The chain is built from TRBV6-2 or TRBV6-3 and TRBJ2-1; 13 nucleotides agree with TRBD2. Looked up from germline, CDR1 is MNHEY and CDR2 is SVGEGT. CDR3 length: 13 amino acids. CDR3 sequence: CVGRTSGRTEQFF. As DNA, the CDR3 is TGTGTCGGCAGGACTAGCGGGAGAACTGAGCAGTTCTTC.

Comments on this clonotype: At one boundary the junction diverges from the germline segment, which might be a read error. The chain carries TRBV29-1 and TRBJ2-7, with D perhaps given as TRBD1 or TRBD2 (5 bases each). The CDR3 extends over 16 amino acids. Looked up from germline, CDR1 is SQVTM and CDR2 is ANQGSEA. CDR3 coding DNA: TGCAGTGCCATGACTTCTGGGACCGACACTCCCTACGAGCCGTACTTC. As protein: CSAMTSGTDTPYEPYF.